Shown below are 23 T cell receptor beta chains from a single sample sequenced in a study of shared clonotypes between healthy human individuals. Data came from immunoSEQ multiplex PCR; TCRdb stores just in-frame clones and leaves some out. The table lists about 1 million clones, approximately 72% of them singletons. The sample taken for sequencing was memory CD4+ T cells sorted from blood. Sample subset: CD45RA-negative fraction. The receptors here all came from a man aged 18 to 35 in good health.

The V call is TRBV2, the J call TRBJ2-5; D unclear. In germline, CDR1 is SNHLY, CDR2 FYNNEI. The CDR3 is 14 residues long. With 2 bases removed from V and 4 bases from J, the gap between germline ends came to 11 bases. As DNA, the CDR3 is TGTGCCAGCAGTGAAAGGTTTGATGGAGAGACCCAGTACTTC. Protein: CASSERFDGETQYF.

With regard to this clone: The same CDR3 is also encoded by other DNA sequences in this sample. The V and J genes are TRBV7-9 and TRBJ2-7; the D gene is possibly TRBD1 (5 bases). Trimming cost V 2 bases and J 3 bases, with 5 bases left between them. The length of the CDR3 is 12 residues. Germline lookup yields CDR1 SEHNR and CDR2 FQNEAQ (reference sequence). CDR3 in DNA: TGTGCCAGCAGCTTACAGGGCTACGAGCAGTACTTC. It translates to CASSLQGYEQYF.

Of note for this clone: Other DNA sequences in the same sample also yield this CDR3. This chain joins TRBV18 and TRBJ2-2, with D hard to call. The CDR3 contains 14 residues. V dropped 3 bases and J dropped 0 bases, with 5 bases sitting between them. Germline lookup yields CDR1 KGHSH and CDR2 LQKENI. CDR3 protein: CASSPDANTGELFF. The CDR3 nucleotides are TGTGCCAGCTCACCGGACGCGAACACCGGGGAGCTGTTTTTT.

J is TRBJ2-1 and V is TRBV11-2; D may be TRBD1 (6 bases). Per germline, CDR1 SGHAT and CDR2 FQNNGV. V lost 3 bases and J lost 7, with 13 bases in between. This CDR3 spans 14 amino acids. CDR3: CASSFSSGTNEQFF. CDR3 nucleotide sequence: TGTGCCAGCAGCTTCTCTTCGGGGACAAATGAGCAGTTCTTC.

V is TRBV6-5 and J is TRBJ1-2, with a weak D call TRBD1 (6 bases). The CDR3 spans 14 residues. Trimming removed 8 bases from V and 0 bases from J, with 13 bases in between. Per the germline V gene, CDR1 is MNHEY and CDR2 is SVGAGI. In DNA form, the CDR3 reads TGTGCCAGCTCCAACTCAGGGGCTAACTATGGCTACACCTTC. Amino acids: CASSNSGANYGYTF.

The chain couples TRBV12-2 to TRBJ1-2. TRBV12-2 is classified as a pseudogene. CDR3 length: 16 residues. This CDR3 is CASRLDFPDARDGYTF. The CDR3 DNA is TGTGCAAGTCGCTTAGACTTTCCGGACGCCCGGGACGGCTACACCTTC.

This clone was detected many times. The chain uses TRBV6-1 and TRBJ1-6, with D perhaps TRBD1 (6 bases). CDR1 MNHNS and CDR2 SASEGT come from the germline V gene. V was clipped by 5 bases and J by 5 bases, with 10 bases between them. This CDR3 region has 14 residues. Written as DNA, the CDR3 is TGTGCCAGCAGTCCAGGGGAGCATAATTCACCCCTCCACTTT. As protein: CASSPGEHNSPLHF.

The chain uses TRBV5-6 and TRBJ2-2; D is unclear. CDR3 size: 14 residues. With 3 bases removed from V and 4 bases from J, the gap between germline ends came to 10 bases. CDR1 and CDR2 from the germline V gene are SGHDT and YYEEEE. The CDR3 protein is CASSYDGGTGELFF. CDR3 in DNA: TGTGCCAGCAGCTATGACGGTGGCACCGGGGAGCTGTTTTTT.

The rearrangement uses TRBV7-2 and TRBJ2-7; no reliable D call. Looked up from germline, CDR1 is SGHTA and CDR2 is FQGNSA. V lost 4 bases and J lost 7, with 11 bases in between. CDR3 length: 12 amino acids. CDR3 residues: CASSSARREQYF. The CDR3 DNA sequence: TGTGCCAGCAGCTCAGCTCGACGGGAGCAGTACTTC.

The chain employs TRBV6-5 and TRBJ2-6; D is unclear. V was trimmed by 8 bases and J by 4 bases, leaving 15 bases between them. The CDR3 spans 15 residues. From germline, CDR1 is MNHEY and CDR2 SVGAGI. CDR3 bases: TGTGCCAGCCGCCCTACCATGGCGGGGGCCAACGTCCTGACTTTC. Its protein product is CASRPTMAGANVLTF.

V gene TRBV27 combines with J gene TRBJ2-3; unclear D gene. Germline lookup yields CDR1 MNHEY and CDR2 SMNVEV (reference sequence). V lost 3 bases and J 3 bases, leaving 13 bases between the germline ends. The CDR3 extends over 15 amino acids. CDR3 sequence: CASSFLGRITDTQYF. The CDR3 nucleotides read TGTGCCAGCAGTTTCCTAGGGCGGATTACAGATACGCAGTATTTT.

This clone came up once. V and J are TRBV6-5 and TRBJ1-2, with 8 positions matching TRBD1. Germline-derived CDR1 and CDR2 are MNHEY and SVGAGI. The CDR3 consists of 14 residues. V shed 7 bases, J shed 2 bases, and the junction held 6 bases outside the gene matches. In DNA, the CDR3 is TGTGCCAGCACCTCTGGACAGGGAAACTATGGCTACACCTTC. Translating it yields CASTSGQGNYGYTF.

The chain joins TRBV6-1 to TRBJ2-2; D possibly matches TRBD1 or TRBD2 (5 bases each). Germline loops: CDR1 MNHNS, CDR2 SASEGT. This CDR3 is 15 amino acids long. Trimming left V 7 bases short and J 8 bases short, with 20 bases between. CDR3 protein: CASNRDRGPPGELFF. The CDR3 nucleotides are TGTGCCAGCAACAGAGACCGGGGCCCCCCGGGGGAGCTGTTTTTT.

This clone was recorded once. The V call is TRBV2, the J call TRBJ2-3, with 8 bases aligning to TRBD2. J was trimmed by 2 bases and V by 9 bases; bases with no gene match: 10. The CDR3 is made up of 15 amino acids. CDR1 SNHLY and CDR2 FYNNEI come from the germline V gene. CDR3 nucleotides: TGTGCCAGTGGAGGAAGCGGGGGACTCACAGATACGCAGTATTTT. This codes for CASGGSGGLTDTQYF.

This rearrangement joins TRBV5-5 to TRBJ1-1; D call uncertain. Germline CDR1 is SGHKS and CDR2 is YYEKEE (reference sequence). CDR3 length: 13 amino acids. Trimming left V 0 bases short and J 6 bases short, with 9 bases between. The CDR3 bases are TGTGCCAGCAGCTTGGCGGGGATCCCTGAAGCTTTCTTT. Residues: CASSLAGIPEAFF.

This clone was seen at least ten times. This chain uses TRBV7-8 with TRBJ1-1, with D uncertain. Germline lookup yields CDR1 SGHVS and CDR2 FQNEAQ. The CDR3 runs to 13 residues. The germline V and J ends were trimmed by 0 bases and 7 bases, with 9 bases remaining between them. DNA of the CDR3: TGTGCCAGCAGCTTAGCTCTAGGACGTGAAGCTTTCTTT. Its protein is CASSLALGREAFF.

The table lists this clone with a few counts. One end of the junction does not line up with germline, which may come from a read error. The rearrangement links TRBV2 to TRBJ1-4, with TRBD1 as a possible D gene (6 bases). CDR1 and CDR2 from the germline V gene are SNHLY and FYNNEI. This CDR3 has 12 residues. CDR3 region: CASSGEGHLIRF. The CDR3 nucleotides read TGTGCCAGCAGTGGCGAGGGACACCTTATCCGTTTC.

The rearrangement links TRBV6-1 to TRBJ1-5; D perhaps matches TRBD1 (6 bases). CDR3 length equals 14 residues. V lost 1 base to trimming and J lost 6 bases, with 10 bases between them. Germline lookup yields CDR1 MNHNS and CDR2 SASEGT. The CDR3 bases are TGTGCCAGCAGTGAAGGAGGGGGAGGTCAGCCCCAGCATTTT. Residues: CASSEGGGGQPQHF.

V and J are TRBV5-1 and TRBJ1-4; TRBD1 aligns across 9 bases. CDR1 is SGHRS and CDR2 is YFSETQ in the germline V gene. CDR3 length equals 17 residues. The V gene end was trimmed by 4 bases and the J gene end by 0 bases; junction bases not matched to a gene: 7. The CDR3 region has the DNA TGCGCCAGCAGCCGGACAGGGGACGGGGCAACTAATGAAAAACTGTTTTTT. Its protein is CASSRTGDGATNEKLFF.

The chain combines TRBV5-4 with TRBJ2-7, with D possibly called TRBD1 or TRBD2 (5 bases each). This CDR3 region has 13 residues. With 0 bases removed from V and 5 bases from J, the gap between germline ends came to 9 bases. Germline values: CDR1 SGHNT, CDR2 YYREEE (reference sequence). Here the CDR3 DNA reads TGTGCCAGCAGCTTGGTCAGGGACCACGAGCAGTACTTC. It yields the protein CASSLVRDHEQYF.

The gene calls are TRBV25-1 and TRBJ2-5; possibly TRBD1 for D (6 bases). Germline assignment: CDR1 MGHDK and CDR2 SYGVNS. The CDR3 is made up of 15 amino acids. Trimming removed 3 bases at V and 2 bases at J, with 13 bases between. CDR3 sequence reads: CASSELTGAQETQYF. CDR3 in DNA: TGTGCCAGCAGTGAGTTGACAGGCGCGCAAGAGACCCAGTACTTC. Looking up the rest from reference TRBV25-1 and TRBJ2-5 gives the full variable domain: EADIYQTPRYLVIGTGKKITLECSQTMGHDKMYWYQQDPGMELHLIHYSYGVNSTEKGDLSSESTVSRIRTEHFPLTLESARPSHTSQYLCASSELTGAQETQYFGPGTRLLVL.

The chain employs TRBV10-3 and TRBJ1-1, with D perhaps matching TRBD1 (6 bases). Germline CDR1 reads ENHRY; CDR2 reads SYGVKD. This CDR3 has 14 residues. The V and J ends lost 4 bases and 5 bases respectively, with 14 bases between them. The CDR3 nucleotides read TGTGCCATCAGTGCGTTGGGGGCGGGTACTGAAGCTTTCTTT. It codes for CAISALGAGTEAFF.

V gene TRBV28 combines with J gene TRBJ2-2; tentative D call: TRBD1 (5 bases). V was trimmed by 9 bases and J by 5 bases, leaving 10 bases between them. The CDR3 covers 12 residues. Germline CDR1 MDHEN, CDR2 SYDVKM. CDR3 sequence: CASRRGTGELFF. In DNA, the CDR3 is TGTGCCAGTCGAAGGGGAACCGGGGAGCTGTTTTTT.